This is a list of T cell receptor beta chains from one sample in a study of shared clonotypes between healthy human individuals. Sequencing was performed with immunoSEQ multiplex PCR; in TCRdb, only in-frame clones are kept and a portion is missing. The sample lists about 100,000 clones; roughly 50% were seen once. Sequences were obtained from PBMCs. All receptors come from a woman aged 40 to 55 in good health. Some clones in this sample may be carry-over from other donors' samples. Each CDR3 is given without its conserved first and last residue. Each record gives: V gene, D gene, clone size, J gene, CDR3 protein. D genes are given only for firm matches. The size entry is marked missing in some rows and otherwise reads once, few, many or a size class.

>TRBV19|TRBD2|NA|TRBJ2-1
ASIGTSGNNEQF
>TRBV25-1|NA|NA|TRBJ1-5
ASSSDPRSGQPQH
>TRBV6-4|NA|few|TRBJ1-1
ASRTQGNTEAF
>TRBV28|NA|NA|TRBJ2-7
ASSLRGSRVFN
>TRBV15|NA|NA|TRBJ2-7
ATSREGGHEQY
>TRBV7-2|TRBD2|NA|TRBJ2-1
ASSFGLAGGLSEQF
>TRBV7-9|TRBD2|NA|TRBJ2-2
ASSLALAGDSRGELF
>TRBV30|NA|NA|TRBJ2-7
AWSPGPREQY
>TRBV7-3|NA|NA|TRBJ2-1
ASSYPHGGSYNEQF
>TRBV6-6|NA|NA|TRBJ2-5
ASSRQELQETQY
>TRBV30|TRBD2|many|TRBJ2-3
AWRGLERDTQY
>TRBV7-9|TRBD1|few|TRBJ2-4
ASSHTGGAKNIQY
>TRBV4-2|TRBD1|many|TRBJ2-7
ASSLDTGGAYEQY
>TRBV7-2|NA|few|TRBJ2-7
ASSFYGEQY
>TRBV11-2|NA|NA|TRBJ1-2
ASTPFAGANYGYT
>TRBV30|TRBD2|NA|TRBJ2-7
AWSEVRTSASEQY
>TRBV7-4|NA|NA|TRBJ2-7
ASSLTGTGYEQY
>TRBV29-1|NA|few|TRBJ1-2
SVELADSYGYT
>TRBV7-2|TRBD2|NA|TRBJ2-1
ASSLAPAGGHNEQF
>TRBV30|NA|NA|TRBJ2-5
ARRSDTQETQY
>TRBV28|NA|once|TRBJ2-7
ASCAGGGSAYEQY
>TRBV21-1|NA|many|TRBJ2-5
ASSKSGGRREETQY
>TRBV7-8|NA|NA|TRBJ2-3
ASSSEGLGDTQY
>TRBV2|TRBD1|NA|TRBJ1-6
ASSGGQGNNSPLH
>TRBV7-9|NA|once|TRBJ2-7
ASSSIQGSYEQY
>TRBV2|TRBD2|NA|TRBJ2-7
ASSGRSGTNSYEQY
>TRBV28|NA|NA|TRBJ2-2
ASRQNTGELF
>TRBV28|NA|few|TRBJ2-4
ASSTAVGVLHIQY
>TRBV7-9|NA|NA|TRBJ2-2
ASSHTYGELF
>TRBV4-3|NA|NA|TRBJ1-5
ASSQDCHRFSNQPQH
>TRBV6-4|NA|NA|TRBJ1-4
ASRKDTDNEKLF
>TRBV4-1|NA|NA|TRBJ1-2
ASSPTGRNYGYT
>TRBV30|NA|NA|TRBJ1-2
AWSQGQLYGYT
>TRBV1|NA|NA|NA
TSSHPIAEQY
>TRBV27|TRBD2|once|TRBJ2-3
ASSPTLAGATDTQY
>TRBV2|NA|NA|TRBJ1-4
ASRGGFATNEKLF
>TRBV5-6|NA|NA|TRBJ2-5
ASSWIGGETQY
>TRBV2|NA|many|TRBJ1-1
ASMGQTNTEAF
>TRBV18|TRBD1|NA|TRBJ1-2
ASSPAGTGGGYT
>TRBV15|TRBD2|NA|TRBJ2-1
ATSTRLAESYNEQF